A single sample is the source of the 27 T cell receptor beta chains below, sequenced in a study of beta chain features in type 1 diabetes. What was sequenced were expressed TCRB transcripts, since all of the isolated RNA had been reverse transcribed. Some clones are missing from TCRdb's copy, which holds only in-frame ones; the method was immunoSEQ multiplex PCR. The data contain around 150,000 clones, approximately 8.1% of them seen just once; the ten biggest clones take up about 0.6%. The material sequenced was central memory CD4+ T cells from blood. These receptors all stem from a man between 18 and 35 years old in good health.

This clone has a handful of counts. This same CDR3 is encoded by further DNA sequences in the sample. The chain carries TRBV9 and TRBJ2-7, with D maybe TRBD2 (5 bases). The CDR3 has 14 amino acids. Germline V gives CDR1 SGDLS, CDR2 YYNGEE. V lost 2 bases and J 4 bases, leaving 13 bases between the germline ends. The CDR3 DNA reads TGTGCCAGCAGCGTGGGATCCGGCGGGTACGAGCAGTACTTC. Translated, it gives CASSVGSGGYEQYF. Combining the CDR3 with reference TRBV9 and TRBJ2-7 gives the whole variable domain DSGVTQTPKHLITATGQRVTLRCSPRSGDLSVYWYQQSLDQGLQFLIQYYNGEERAKGNILERFSAQQFPDLHSELNLSSLELGDSALYFCASSVGSGGYEQYFGPGTRLTVT.

This clone was counted at least ten times. The DNA of the CDR3 is TGTGCCAGCAGCTTATCCAGCGGGAGGACAGATACGCAGTATTTT. Protein: CASSLSSGRTDTQYF. The chain links TRBV7-2 to TRBJ2-3, with TRBD2 identical over 9 bases. The junction had 3 bases not matched to a gene; V was cut back by 2 bases and J by 3 bases. This CDR3 is built from 15 residues. Germline assignment: CDR1 SGHTA and CDR2 FQGNSA.

This clone was seen more than once but under ten times. The rearrangement uses TRBV7-9 and TRBJ2-7; 8 positions agree with TRBD1. V was clipped by 0 bases and J by 0 bases; unmatched bases: 10. The CDR3 runs to 18 residues. The germline CDR1 and CDR2 sequences are SEHNR and FQNEAQ (reference sequence). CDR3 sequence: CASSLAYSWTGSSYEQYF. CDR3 sequence (DNA): TGTGCCAGCAGCTTAGCTTACAGTTGGACAGGGAGCTCCTACGAGCAGTACTTC.

This clone has more than one count but fewer than ten. The CDR3 DNA reads TGTGCCAGCAGTTATGGGCACGGGACAGCCTACGAGCAGTACTTC. This encodes CASSYGHGTAYEQYF. The chain combines TRBV6-5 with TRBJ2-7; TRBD1 aligns across 7 bases. Germline lookup yields CDR1 MNHEY and CDR2 SVGAGI. This CDR3 has 15 amino acids. V lost 3 bases and J lost 2; bases outside the gene matches: 7.

There are many counts of this clone. The CDR3 protein is CASSHSSQGFGGEQFF. Written as DNA, the CDR3 is TGTGCCAGCAGTCACTCCTCACAGGGGTTCGGCGGTGAGCAGTTCTTC. This chain links TRBV25-1 with TRBJ2-1; 7 nucleotides agree with TRBD1. There are 16 residues in the CDR3. The germline V gene encodes CDR1 MGHDK and CDR2 SYGVNS. After removal of 5 bases from V and 9 bases from J, the junction contained 16 bases not matched to a gene.

Ten or more counts support this clone. The chain couples TRBV29-1 to TRBJ2-7; TRBD2 aligns across 10 bases. Germline V gene lookup returns CDR1 SQVTM and CDR2 ANQGSEA. This CDR3 has 15 amino acids. The V segment lost 4 bases and the J segment 6 bases; nucleotides outside the gene matches: 12. The CDR3 sequence: CSVGAPGSGRLEQYF. DNA for the CDR3: TGCAGCGTTGGGGCCCCCGGTAGCGGGAGGCTCGAGCAGTACTTC.

The chain combines TRBV7-2 with TRBJ2-1; no reliable D call. Germline V lookup: CDR1 SGHTA, CDR2 FQGNSA. V gave up 5 bases and J gave up 0 bases, with 11 bases separating them. This CDR3 comprises 15 residues. DNA of the CDR3: TGTGCCAGCAGCCCCCGATTGAGCTCCTACAATGAGCAGTTCTTC. Its protein product is CASSPRLSSYNEQFF.

This clone occurred a few times. This sequence joins TRBV7-2 and TRBJ1-5; a possible D gene is TRBD1 (5 bases). CDR3 length equals 15 residues. Trimming cost V 1 base and J 5 bases, with 12 bases left between them. The germline V gene encodes CDR1 SGHTA and CDR2 FQGNSA. CDR3 sequence reads: CASSLDQGLDQPQHF. Here the CDR3 DNA reads TGTGCCAGCAGCTTAGACCAGGGATTGGATCAGCCCCAGCATTTT.

This clone was counted a few times. The chain employs TRBV5-1 and TRBJ1-2; possible D gene TRBD1, 6 bases. Germline CDR1 reads SGHRS; CDR2 reads YFSETQ. The V and J ends lost 3 bases and 2 bases respectively, with 11 bases between them. CDR3 length: 14 amino acids. CDR3 nucleotide sequence: TGCGCCAGCAGCTCGATACAGGGCAACTATGGCTACACCTTC. This sequence encodes CASSSIQGNYGYTF.

This clone came up many times. V is TRBV30 and J is TRBJ1-3, with no clear D. The ends were cut back, 3 bases at V and 6 bases at J, with 21 bases in the middle. The CDR3 runs 16 residues. Germline CDR1 and CDR2: GTSNPN and SVGIG (reference sequence). CDR3 coding DNA: TGTGCCTGGAGCCATCGTAGCGGGGTTTTCGAAAACACCATATATTTT. Its translation is CAWSHRSGVFENTIYF.

This clone came up a few times. The V call is TRBV15, the J call TRBJ2-1; 7 bases are a match to TRBD1. Germline-derived CDR1 and CDR2 are LNHNV and YYDKDF (reference sequence). The V and J ends lost 4 bases and 2 bases, in that order; junction bases with no gene match: 5. The CDR3 length is 15 residues. The CDR3 sequence: CATSIDRATYNEQFF. CDR3 DNA: TGTGCCACCAGCATAGACAGGGCCACCTACAATGAGCAGTTCTTC.

In its sample, this clone was seen a few times. The chain couples TRBV4-2 to TRBJ1-4; 9 nucleotides match TRBD1. CDR1 is LGHNA and CDR2 is YNFKEQ in the germline V gene. The CDR3 spans 21 residues. V lost 2 bases, J lost 0 bases, and 16 bases stayed unmatched. In DNA, the CDR3 is TGTGCCAGCAGCCAAAAAGGCGCGCGGGACAGGGAACATTCAACTAATGAAAAACTGTTTTTT. It is translated as CASSQKGARDREHSTNEKLFF.

The rearrangement joins TRBV5-6 to TRBJ2-1; 10 bases map to TRBD2. CDR1 and CDR2 from the germline V gene are SGHDT and YYEEEE. The CDR3 runs 13 residues. The ends lost 1 base at V and 10 bases at J; junction bases unmatched: 2. CDR3 bases: TGTGCCAGCAGCTTGCAACTAGCGGGAGAGCAGTTCTTC. It translates to CASSLQLAGEQFF.

The chain links TRBV7-9 to TRBJ2-5; D perhaps matches TRBD1 (6 bases). Germline CDR1 SEHNR, CDR2 FQNEAQ (reference sequence). The CDR3 sequence is 14 residues long. V was pared by 1 base and J by 4 bases, with 10 bases between. CDR3: CASSLDGRGETQYF. CDR3 nucleotides: TGTGCCAGCAGCTTAGACGGCAGGGGAGAGACCCAGTACTTC.

The chain recombines TRBV7-3 with TRBJ2-7; TRBD1 matches 8 bases. Trimming took 3 bases from V and 4 from J; bases not matched to a gene: 2. Germline V gene lookup returns CDR1 SGHTA and CDR2 FQGTGA. The CDR3 is made up of 13 amino acids. The chain's CDR3 is CASSFGTGYEQYF. CDR3 in DNA: TGTGCCAGCAGCTTCGGGACAGGTTACGAGCAGTACTTC.

The rearrangement uses TRBV7-2 and TRBJ1-1; no clear D. V lost 8 bases, J lost 1 base, and 11 bases lay in between. This CDR3 contains 13 residues. CDR1 and CDR2 (germline): SGHTA, FQGNSA. DNA of the CDR3: TGTGCCAGCCTCCACTACACGAACACTGAAGCTTTCTTT. It is translated as CASLHYTNTEAFF.

This sequence joins TRBV10-3 and TRBJ2-7; TRBD1 agrees at 10 bases. V lost 4 bases, J lost 4 bases, and 7 bases stayed unmatched. Germline CDR1 is ENHRY and CDR2 is SYGVKD. The CDR3 loop spans 15 amino acids. The CDR3 DNA sequence: TGTGCCATCAGTGGGAGGACAGGGGGACAGTACGAGCAGTACTTC. Translation: CAISGRTGGQYEQYF.

This clone was detected only a few times. This chain uses TRBV10-3 with TRBJ2-5; 13 bases are a match to TRBD2. Germline CDR1 ENHRY, CDR2 SYGVKD. V was pared by 2 bases and J by 0 bases, with 0 bases of the junction left unmatched. CDR3 length: 16 residues. CDR3 sequence (DNA): TGTGCCATCAGTGAGGGGACTAGCGGGAACCAAGAGACCCAGTACTTC. It is translated as CAISEGTSGNQETQYF.

This clone was found many times. This chain joins TRBV5-1 and TRBJ2-2; the match to TRBD1 covers 7 bases. This CDR3 is 16 amino acids long. CDR1 SGHRS and CDR2 YFSETQ come from the germline V gene. The J segment lost 4 bases and the V segment lost 3 bases, leaving 9 bases of the junction unmatched. In DNA form, the CDR3 reads TGCGCCAGCAGCTCCACCGGGACAGTCGCCACCGGGGAGCTGTTTTTT. This sequence encodes CASSSTGTVATGELFF.

The genes are TRBV5-1 and TRBJ2-5, with 8 bases identical to TRBD1. Per the germline V gene, CDR1 is SGHRS and CDR2 is YFSETQ. V was pared by 5 bases and J by 5 bases, with 8 bases of the junction left unmatched. The CDR3 runs 14 residues. The CDR3 DNA reads as TGCGCCAGCAGTTCGGCAGGGGGCGTGGAGACCCAGTACTTC. Protein sequence: CASSSAGGVETQYF.

This clone was picked up many times. J is TRBJ1-2 and V is TRBV19, with TRBD1 as a possible D gene (6 bases). The V gene's germline CDR1 is LNHDA and CDR2 SQIVND (reference sequence). The V and J ends lost 5 bases and 5 bases respectively, with 12 bases between them. The CDR3 runs 13 residues. Here the CDR3 reads CASSEQGSYGYTF. CDR3 DNA sequence: TGTGCCAGTAGTGAACAGGGATCATATGGCTACACCTTC.

The gene calls are TRBV29-1 and TRBJ1-1; TRBD1 agrees at 11 bases. Per germline, CDR1 SQVTM and CDR2 ANQGSEA. Losses at the gene ends were 7 bases for V and 5 bases for J; bases not matched to a gene: 6. The CDR3 spans 13 residues. The CDR3: CSGTGTGGTEAFF. CDR3 nucleotides: TGCAGCGGAACCGGGACAGGGGGTACTGAAGCTTTCTTT.

This chain joins TRBV7-8 and TRBJ1-5; no reliable D call. CDR1 and CDR2 (germline): SGHVS, FQNEAQ. The CDR3 is 13 amino acids. V lost 1 base, J lost 5 bases, and 6 bases lay in between. In DNA form, the CDR3 reads TGTGCCAGCAGCTTAGGGCCTTATCAGCCCCAGCATTTT. It is translated as CASSLGPYQPQHF.

A few counts support this clone. V usage is TRBV6-5 and J usage is TRBJ2-5; possible D gene TRBD1, 6 bases. Per germline, CDR1 MNHEY and CDR2 SVGAGI. Trimming left V 6 bases short and J 3 bases short, with 8 bases between. CDR3 length equals 12 residues. CDR3 in amino acids: CASRRTEETQYF. The CDR3, as DNA: TGTGCCAGCAGACGGACAGAAGAGACCCAGTACTTC.

This chain connects TRBV27 to TRBJ1-1; TRBD1 matches at 9 bases. Germline CDR1 MNHEY, CDR2 SMNVEV (reference sequence). The J segment lost 3 bases and the V segment lost 5 bases, leaving 10 bases of the junction unmatched. The CDR3 runs to 16 residues. The DNA for the CDR3 is TGTGCCAGCAGTCTTGGACAGGGGCGGTGGGACACTGAAGCTTTCTTT. Its protein product is CASSLGQGRWDTEAFF.

The chain links TRBV29-1 to TRBJ2-5; a possible D gene is TRBD2 (6 bases). The CDR3 spans 12 residues. CDR1 is SQVTM and CDR2 is ANQGSEA in the germline V gene. V was shortened by 0 bases and J by 6 bases, with 8 bases between the two germline ends. Here the CDR3 DNA reads TGCAGCGTTGAAGAGGGGGGAAAGACCCAGTACTTC. Residues: CSVEEGGKTQYF.

There are a few counts of this clone. The chain is built from TRBV15 and TRBJ2-3; TRBD2 matches 9 bases. The CDR3 has 18 amino acids. Germline trimming cut 0 bases from V and 1 base from J; bases unmatched to any gene: 8. The germline V gene has CDR1 LNHNV and CDR2 YYDKDF (reference sequence). The CDR3 spells CATSRDYGGGVGTDTQYF. CDR3 in DNA: TGTGCCACCAGCAGAGATTATGGCGGGGGGGTTGGCACAGATACGCAGTATTTT.